The 18 T cell receptor beta chains reported below all come from one sample, sequenced in a study of cytomegalovirus exposure and HLA in healthy donors. The data were produced by immunoSEQ multiplex PCR, yet TCRdb's version contains in-frame clones alone and is incomplete. The profile shows 250,000 or so clones, approximately 87% of them singletons. The material sequenced was PBMCs. Every receptor here comes from a young man in good health and CMV-seronegative.

This rearrangement joins TRBV10-3 to TRBJ2-2, with 7 bases matching TRBD1. The V segment lost 6 bases and the J segment 8 bases; nucleotides outside the gene matches: 6. This CDR3 has 13 residues. Germline loops: CDR1 ENHRY, CDR2 SYGVKD. The CDR3 region is CAIRVDRVGELFF. The DNA of the CDR3 is TGTGCCATCAGAGTTGACAGGGTTGGGGAGCTGTTTTTT.

The V gene is TRBV28, the J gene TRBJ1-1, with no clear D. CDR1 is MDHEN and CDR2 is SYDVKM in the germline V gene. V lost 3 bases and J lost 1, with 9 bases in between. The CDR3 spans 14 residues. The CDR3 here is CASSFLPQNTEAFF. CDR3 DNA sequence: TGTGCCAGCAGTTTTTTACCACAGAACACTGAAGCTTTCTTT.

This chain joins TRBV7-2 and TRBJ2-7; 8 nucleotides match TRBD1. J gave up 6 bases and V 5 bases, and 12 bases lay outside the gene matches. The V gene's germline CDR1 is SGHTA and CDR2 FQGNSA. The length of the CDR3 is 15 residues. CDR3 DNA: TGTGCCAGCAGCCAGCGGACAGGGACGGGAAGCGAGCAGTACTTC. It encodes CASSQRTGTGSEQYF. The entire variable domain, with the rest obtained from reference TRBV7-2 and TRBJ2-7, is as follows: GAGVSQSPSNKVTEKGKDVELRCDPISGHTALYWYRQSLGQGLEFLIYFQGNSAPDKSGLPSDRFSAERTGGSVSTLTIQRTQQEDSAVYLCASSQRTGTGSEQYFGPGTRLTVT.

The chain recombines TRBV7-2 with TRBJ2-1; perhaps TRBD1 as D (5 bases). Germline V gene lookup returns CDR1 SGHTA and CDR2 FQGNSA. V lost 1 base to trimming and J lost 2 bases, with 15 bases between them. CDR3 length: 17 residues. CDR3 in amino acids: CASSLEDRWGPYNEQFF. The CDR3 bases are TGTGCCAGCAGCTTAGAAGATAGGTGGGGCCCCTACAATGAGCAGTTCTTC.

This clone has just one count. The chain is built from TRBV6-1 and TRBJ2-7; 7 nucleotides align to TRBD2. The V segment lost 11 bases and the J segment 3 bases; nucleotides outside the gene matches: 7. This CDR3 region has 12 residues. Germline values: CDR1 MNHNS, CDR2 SASEGT. The CDR3 is CAGTGEGYEQYF. In DNA, the CDR3 is TGTGCCGGCACGGGGGAGGGCTACGAGCAGTACTTC.

V and J are TRBV6-6 and TRBJ2-7; 9 bases are shared with TRBD2. Germline V gene sequence: CDR1 MNHNY, CDR2 SVGAGI (reference sequence). The trim removed 6 bases at V and 3 bases at J, leaving 9 bases unmatched. The CDR3 is 15 residues long. The CDR3 bases are TGTGCCAGCAGAGAGGGCGGGAGGGTAATCTACGAGCAGTACTTC. It codes for CASREGGRVIYEQYF.

This CDR3 reads CASSATPTNYGYTF. In DNA form, the CDR3 reads TGTGCCAGCAGTGCGACACCGACTAACTATGGCTACACCTTC. The chain uses TRBV6-1 and TRBJ1-2; D unclear. Germline CDR1 is MNHNS and CDR2 is SASEGT. The length of the CDR3 is 14 residues. Trimming shortened V by 4 bases and J by 0 bases, and 9 bases separated the two germline ends.

This chain connects TRBV4-1 to TRBJ1-4; D might be TRBD1 (5 bases). This CDR3 has 15 residues. V lost 3 bases and J lost 5, with 13 bases in between. The germline V gene has CDR1 MGHRA and CDR2 YSYEKL. The chain's CDR3 is CASSQTRGRNEKLFF. The CDR3 bases are TGCGCCAGCAGCCAGACCCGGGGGAGGAATGAAAAACTGTTTTTT.

The genes are TRBV7-2 and TRBJ2-7; 9 bases match TRBD2. J was trimmed by 4 bases and V by 8 bases; bases with no gene match: 15. Germline assignment: CDR1 SGHTA and CDR2 FQGNSA. CDR3 size: 16 residues. The CDR3 spells CASASHWGSGSYEQYF. In DNA, the CDR3 is TGTGCCAGCGCCTCACACTGGGGTAGCGGGAGTTACGAGCAGTACTTC.

The genes are TRBV28 and TRBJ2-7; maybe TRBD2 (5 bases). V lost 11 bases and J lost 3, with 14 bases in between. Germline CDR1 is MDHEN and CDR2 is SYDVKM. This CDR3 comprises 12 residues. The DNA of the CDR3 is TGTGCCTCGGGTGGTGGGAGCTACGAGCAGTACTTC. Translating it yields CASGGGSYEQYF. Filled out from reference TRBV28 and TRBJ2-7, the complete variable domain reads DVKVTQSSRYLVKRTGEKVFLECVQDMDHENMFWYRQDPGLGLRLIYFSYDVKMKEKGDIPEGYSVSREKKERFSLILESASTNQTSMYLCASGGGSYEQYFGPGTRLTVT.

V usage is TRBV6-1 and J usage is TRBJ2-7, with D tentatively TRBD1 (6 bases). Trimming removed 4 bases at V and 1 base at J, with 17 bases between. This CDR3 is built from 16 residues. Per the germline V gene, CDR1 is MNHNS and CDR2 is SASEGT. The CDR3: CASSGRKTGGSYEQYF. Here the CDR3 DNA reads TGTGCCAGCAGTGGGCGGAAGACAGGCGGGTCCTACGAGCAGTACTTC.

This chain uses TRBV6-1 with TRBJ1-6; D is possibly TRBD1 (5 bases). V dropped 1 base and J dropped 6 bases, with 10 bases sitting between them. Per the germline V gene, CDR1 is MNHNS and CDR2 is SASEGT. The CDR3 extends over 15 amino acids. Here the CDR3 DNA reads TGTGCCAGCAGTGAAGGTTACAGGCCTAATTCACCCCTCCACTTT. It yields the protein CASSEGYRPNSPLHF.

The chain couples TRBV18 to TRBJ2-3; TRBD1 agrees at 8 bases. Germline values: CDR1 KGHSH, CDR2 LQKENI. V lost 3 bases and J lost 4; bases outside the gene matches: 3. This CDR3 comprises 14 residues. Here the CDR3 reads CASSPDRASDTQYF. In DNA form, the CDR3 reads TGTGCCAGCTCACCGGACAGGGCGTCAGATACGCAGTATTTT. The variable domain in full, with the rest retrieved from reference TRBV18 and TRBJ2-3, is NAGVMQNPRHLVRRRGQEARLRCSPMKGHSHVYWYRQLPEEGLKFMVYLQKENIIDESGMPKERFSAEFPKEGPSILRIQQVVRGDSAAYFCASSPDRASDTQYFGPGTRLTVL.

The rearrangement uses TRBV7-2 and TRBJ2-1; 9 bases agree with TRBD1. The CDR3 length is 14 residues. Germline V gives CDR1 SGHTA, CDR2 FQGNSA. J gave up 14 bases and V 1 base, and 9 bases lay outside the gene matches. The CDR3 coding sequence is TGTGCCAGCAGCTTAGGGGGAGGGACAGGGACGAAGTTCTTC. Protein sequence: CASSLGGGTGTKFF.

The rearrangement links TRBV12-5 to TRBJ2-2; D not resolved. Germline CDR1 is LGHNT and CDR2 is FRNRAP. CDR3 length equals 13 residues. Trimming removed 6 bases at V and 6 bases at J, with 11 bases between. CDR3 in DNA: TGTGCTAGTGGCGACTCCGATCCCGGGGAGCTGTTTTTT. Protein product: CASGDSDPGELFF.

The V gene is TRBV28, the J gene TRBJ2-1; 8 bases agree with TRBD1. The CDR3 is 15 amino acids. V lost 3 bases to trimming and J lost 7 bases; unmatched junction nucleotides: 8. Germline V gives CDR1 MDHEN, CDR2 SYDVKM. Here the CDR3 reads CASSFLSGGANEQFF. Written as DNA, the CDR3 is TGTGCCAGCAGTTTTCTGTCAGGGGGCGCGAATGAGCAGTTCTTC.

DNA of the CDR3: TGTGCCAGCAGAAACCCTCAGGGGGGACGGTCTAACTATGGCTACACCTTC. This codes for CASRNPQGGRSNYGYTF. J is TRBJ1-2 and V is TRBV28; the match to TRBD1 covers 7 bases. V lost 6 bases, J lost 0 bases, and 13 bases stayed unmatched. There are 17 residues in the CDR3. The germline gives CDR1 MDHEN, CDR2 SYDVKM.

The rearrangement links TRBV5-4 to TRBJ1-2; D is ambiguous. Trimming stripped 3 bases from V and 4 bases from J, with 16 bases between. The CDR3 is made up of 15 amino acids. From germline, CDR1 is SGHNT and CDR2 YYREEE (reference sequence). The CDR3 DNA sequence: TGTGCCAGCAGCTCGGAGGCGGTCAGTTCCTATGGCTACACCTTC. Its translation: CASSSEAVSSYGYTF.